This T cell receptor (beta chain) was captured in a study of cytomegalovirus exposure and HLA in healthy donors. In the study overall: The same platform as the roughly 700 first-cohort repertoires was used for the 90 to 150 validation repertoires, a later analysis reported.

The donors were members of the validation cohort, which comprised 100 to 150 subjects and was separate from the first cohort of fewer than 700 subjects. Using immunoSEQ multiplex PCR, the repertoire was profiled, and TCRdb retains in-frame clones only, with some absent. The table has some 120,000 clones, about nine tenths seen once. This receptor was taken from a young man in good health and CMV-seronegative. The sample taken for sequencing was PBMCs.

The CDR3 reads CASSTTRTGGTYTF. The CDR3 DNA sequence: TGTGCCAGCAGTACGACTCGGACAGGGGGGACCTACACCTTC. The chain couples TRBV28 to TRBJ1-2, with 10 bases matching TRBD1. This CDR3 spans 14 amino acids. The V gene's germline CDR1 is MDHEN and CDR2 SYDVKM. Trimming took 5 bases from V and 10 from J; bases not matched to a gene: 10.